This TCR beta chain was retrieved from a study of T cells after posttransplantation cyclophosphamide. TCRdb's table, derived via immunoSEQ multiplex PCR, lists solely in-frame clones and lacks some. Found here are around 18,000 clones, over 65% of them singletons; the top ten hold about 8.6%. Of note for this clone: The antigen is not known.

Study findings and constraints: Donor CD8+ memory clones often dominated recipient blood repertoires at later times. Recipient CMV seropositivity and CMV reactivation strongly tracked TRB clonality. Skin or GI-infiltrating T cells shared few TRB sequences with blood.

This sequence was found in a man aged 25 to 45 in good health and a related stem cell transplant donor. Sequencing was carried out using memory CD4+ T cells sorted from blood.

The CDR3 here is CASSAPSTSGAETQYF. As DNA, the CDR3 is TGTGCCAGCAGTGCCCCCTCGACTAGCGGGGCAGAGACCCAGTACTTC. This rearrangement joins TRBV2 to TRBJ2-5; 11 bases line up with TRBD2. V lost 4 bases to trimming and J lost 4 bases; unmatched junction nucleotides: 8. The CDR3 is 16 amino acids. CDR1 and CDR2 (germline): SNHLY, FYNNEI.